The 17 T cell receptor beta chains listed next were all sequenced from one sample in a study of control samples from healthy donors and cancer patients. Clones were sequenced by immunoSEQ multiplex PCR, and TCRdb holds only the in-frame ones, with some missing. The repertoire holds a few hundred thousand clones, with 90% as singletons. The sequenced sample consisted of PBMCs. The source is a man aged 40-50 years with head and neck cancer.

The V call is TRBV9, the J call TRBJ1-2, with TRBD1 identical over 9 bases. Germline trimming cut 4 bases from V and 9 bases from J; bases unmatched to any gene: 10. The CDR3 has 14 residues. In germline, CDR1 is SGDLS, CDR2 YYNGEE. In DNA form, the CDR3 reads TGTGCCAGCAGCTCCTCCTCGACAGGGGGTAGCTACACCTTC. Encoded protein: CASSSSSTGGSYTF.

As DNA, the CDR3 is TGTGCCATCAGTGACAGGGACTCAGGGGCTTTCTTT. Its translation is CAISDRDSGAFF. The genes are TRBV10-3 and TRBJ1-1; tentative D call: TRBD1 (5 bases). Between the trimmed V and J ends, which lost 3 bases and 11 bases, there was a span of 13 bases. This CDR3 is built from 12 residues. Germline loops: CDR1 ENHRY, CDR2 SYGVKD.

The chain joins TRBV10-3 to TRBJ1-3; D is unresolved. The CDR3 length is 15 residues. The germline V gene encodes CDR1 ENHRY and CDR2 SYGVKD. Trimming took off 0 bases at V and 1 base at J, with 7 bases between the two ends. DNA of the CDR3: TGTGCCATCAGTGAGTCGACCGAATCTGGAAACACCATATATTTT. It yields the protein CAISESTESGNTIYF.

The rearrangement uses TRBV12-3 or TRBV12-4 and TRBJ1-2; maybe TRBD1 (5 bases). The ends were cut back, 4 bases at V and 1 base at J, with 7 bases in the middle. The CDR3 totals 13 residues. CDR3 protein: CASSWGYNYGYTF. The CDR3, as DNA: TGTGCCAGCAGTTGGGGGTATAACTATGGCTACACCTTC.

This chain uses TRBV9 with TRBJ2-2; the match to TRBD2 covers 7 bases. Trimming took 0 bases from V and 1 from J; bases not matched to a gene: 3. Germline V gene data show CDR1 as SGDLS and CDR2 as YYNGEE. This CDR3 has 16 residues. The CDR3 region is CASSVVSSGNTGELFF. The CDR3 bases are TGTGCCAGCAGCGTAGTTTCTAGCGGGAACACCGGGGAGCTGTTTTTT.

This clone was detected only a few times. The chain employs TRBV15 and TRBJ2-3, with no clear D. V was trimmed by 0 bases and J by 5 bases, leaving 6 bases between them. The CDR3 sequence is 13 residues long. Germline loops: CDR1 LNHNV, CDR2 YYDKDF (reference sequence). In DNA, the CDR3 is TGTGCCACCAGCAGAGATCCCAAAGATACGCAGTATTTT. Amino acid sequence: CATSRDPKDTQYF.

This chain links TRBV24-1 with TRBJ2-3; D unclear. The CDR3 runs to 13 residues. Trimming removed 9 bases from V and 1 base from J, with 10 bases in between. Germline V gene lookup returns CDR1 KGHDR and CDR2 SFDVKD. CDR3 sequence reads: CATEEQGTDTQYF. In DNA, the CDR3 is TGTGCCACCGAGGAGCAGGGCACAGATACGCAGTATTTT.

The chain couples TRBV27 to TRBJ2-6; a weak D match, TRBD2 (6 bases). Trimming pared 3 bases from V and 3 bases from J, leaving 12 bases between. Germline lookup yields CDR1 MNHEY and CDR2 SMNVEV (reference sequence). The CDR3 loop spans 16 amino acids. CDR3 sequence (DNA): TGTGCCAGCAGTTTGGCCCGCGGGGTTGGGGCCAACGTCCTGACTTTC. Translation gives CASSLARGVGANVLTF.

The V and J genes are TRBV7-2 and TRBJ2-1; maybe TRBD2 (7 bases). Trimming removed 5 bases from V and 15 bases from J, with 17 bases in between. Germline V gene lookup returns CDR1 SGHTA and CDR2 FQGNSA. This CDR3 has 12 residues. The CDR3 DNA sequence: TGTGCCAGCAGCCCCCAAGGGGGAGGGAGGTTCTTC. Translation: CASSPQGGGRFF. Combining the CDR3 with reference TRBV7-2 and TRBJ2-1 gives the whole variable domain GAGVSQSPSNKVTEKGKDVELRCDPISGHTALYWYRQSLGQGLEFLIYFQGNSAPDKSGLPSDRFSAERTGGSVSTLTIQRTQQEDSAVYLCASSPQGGGRFFGPGTRLTVL.

The chain combines TRBV7-2 with TRBJ2-3, with TRBD1 as a possible D gene (5 bases). V dropped 5 bases and J dropped 0 bases, with 12 bases sitting between them. Germline V lookup: CDR1 SGHTA, CDR2 FQGNSA. The CDR3 consists of 15 residues. In DNA form, the CDR3 reads TGTGCCAGCAGCATAATGGGGCTCAGCACAGATACGCAGTATTTT. It yields the protein CASSIMGLSTDTQYF.

The chain couples TRBV6-1 to TRBJ2-6; no clear D. CDR1 and CDR2 (germline): MNHNS, SASEGT. V was cut by 4 bases and J by 0 bases, with 13 bases left in between. The CDR3 spans 17 residues. CDR3 bases: TGTGCCAGCAGTGGTCCGGTCCGCCGCTCTGGGGCCAACGTCCTGACTTTC. It translates to CASSGPVRRSGANVLTF.

V and J are TRBV9 and TRBJ2-5; maybe TRBD2 (6 bases). Germline V gives CDR1 SGDLS, CDR2 YYNGEE. Trimming cost V 4 bases and J 2 bases, with 12 bases left between them. The CDR3 spans 14 residues. In nucleotides, the CDR3 is TGTGCCAGCAGCCCCGAGGCGGGACAAGAGACCCAGTACTTC. Encoded protein: CASSPEAGQETQYF.

The chain links TRBV5-4 to TRBJ2-2, with D possibly TRBD2 on 5 matching bases. Trimming took off 2 bases at V and 4 bases at J, with 18 bases between the two ends. Germline CDR1 SGHNT, CDR2 YYREEE (reference sequence). CDR3 size: 17 residues. The CDR3 nucleotides read TGTGCCAGCAGCTTAGATTTTGTGGGAGTGGGCACCGGGGAGCTGTTTTTT. This sequence encodes CASSLDFVGVGTGELFF.

In this sample, this clone turned up once. The rearrangement links TRBV4-1 to TRBJ2-5; D call uncertain. The CDR3 covers 14 residues. V was pared by 1 base and J by 2 bases, with 8 bases between. The V gene's germline CDR1 is MGHRA and CDR2 YSYEKL. The CDR3 DNA follows: TGCGCCAGCAGCCAAGTGTCCAGGCAAGAGACCCAGTACTTC. It translates to CASSQVSRQETQYF.

In nucleotides, the CDR3 is TGTGCCAGCAGCGGAGGCCGGGAGCAGTACTTC. Amino acid sequence: CASSGGREQYF. The rearrangement uses TRBV7-8 and TRBJ2-7, with D perhaps TRBD2 (5 bases). V was cut by 5 bases and J by 7 bases, with 9 bases left in between. Looked up from germline, CDR1 is SGHVS and CDR2 is FQNEAQ. The CDR3 is 11 residues long.

A single count supports this clone. The chain couples TRBV5-1 to TRBJ2-5, with 8 bases aligning to TRBD1. The germline V gene encodes CDR1 SGHRS and CDR2 YFSETQ. J gave up 7 bases and V 5 bases, and 10 bases lay outside the gene matches. This CDR3 has 14 residues. CDR3 coding DNA: TGCGCCAGCAGATCCGGGACAGGACCGGGGACCCAGTACTTC. Protein: CASRSGTGPGTQYF. The variable domain in full, with the rest retrieved from reference TRBV5-1 and TRBJ2-5, is KAGVTQTPRYLIKTRGQQVTLSCSPISGHRSVSWYQQTPGQGLQFLFEYFSETQRNKGNFPGRFSGRQFSNSRSEMNVSTLELGDSALYLCASRSGTGPGTQYFGPGTRLLVL.

The chain carries TRBV24-1 and TRBJ1-2; D is possibly TRBD1 (5 bases). CDR1 is KGHDR and CDR2 is SFDVKD in the germline V gene. The length of the CDR3 is 14 residues. The V end lost 4 bases, the J end lost 7 bases, and 15 bases lay between the germline ends. CDR3: CATSEGYGGGGYTF. The CDR3 DNA reads TGTGCCACCAGTGAGGGTTATGGGGGAGGTGGCTACACCTTC.